This TCR beta chain emerged from a study of blood T cell repertoires in COVID-19. This clone has a single count. Germline CDR1 is MNHNS and CDR2 is SASEGT. V dropped 1 base and J dropped 2; count of bases not matched to a gene: 16. This CDR3 is built from 20 residues. Profiling relied on immunoSEQ multiplex PCR, and the TCRdb table lists in-frame clones only, not all of them. The sample has roughly 200,000 clones, 80% to 85% seen once. V is TRBV6-1 and J is TRBJ1-5, with 8 bases aligning to TRBD1. The sample comprised peripheral blood. The TCR comes from a man in his fifties or sixties with active or convalescent COVID-19. The CDR3 DNA sequence: TGTGCCAGCAGTGAAGGTTGGGGACAGGCCTATCGAAGGGGCAATCAGCCCCAGCATTTT. Translation: CASSEGWGQAYRRGNQPQHF.